One and the same sample provided the 32 T cell receptor beta chains below, sequenced in a study of blood T cell repertoires in COVID-19. The table came from immunoSEQ multiplex PCR; TCRdb's copy has only in-frame clones and leaves some out. The data contain under 300,000 clones, 84% of them singletons. Sequenced sample: peripheral blood. These receptors came from a woman in her thirties or forties who had recovered from COVID-19.

The CDR3 is CASSLYRNMNTEAFF. DNA of the CDR3: TGTGCCAGCAGCCTTTACAGGAACATGAACACTGAAGCTTTCTTT. The chain has TRBV6-5 and TRBJ1-1, with D possibly being TRBD1 (5 bases). V lost 6 bases, J lost 0 bases, and 14 bases lay in between. This CDR3 is 15 amino acids long. Germline-derived CDR1 and CDR2 are MNHEY and SVGAGI.

The V call is TRBV7-3, the J call TRBJ2-3; D may be TRBD2 (5 bases). CDR1 is SGHTA, CDR2 FQGTGA, per germline. The CDR3 consists of 14 residues. V was pared by 2 bases and J by 4 bases, with 10 bases between. The CDR3 DNA sequence: TGTGCCAGCAGCTTAGGGAGCGGCCCAGATACGCAGTATTTT. This encodes CASSLGSGPDTQYF.

This chain uses TRBV6-5 with TRBJ2-7; 9 bases map to TRBD1. Looked up from germline, CDR1 is MNHEY and CDR2 is SVGAGI. The trim removed 6 bases at V and 9 bases at J, leaving 15 bases unmatched. This CDR3 is 15 amino acids long. The CDR3, as DNA: TGTGCCAGCAGACCAACCGGGACAGGGTTAGTGGGGCAGTACTTC. Translating it yields CASRPTGTGLVGQYF.

The rearrangement joins TRBV28 to TRBJ1-1; D ambiguous. Germline V gives CDR1 MDHEN, CDR2 SYDVKM. The CDR3 sequence is 12 residues long. Trimming removed 7 bases at V and 2 bases at J, with 8 bases between. This CDR3 reads CASIPLNTEAFF. The CDR3 DNA reads as TGTGCCAGCATACCACTTAACACTGAAGCTTTCTTT.

The chain couples TRBV28 to TRBJ2-3; TRBD2 matches 11 bases. The germline V gene has CDR1 MDHEN and CDR2 SYDVKM. The J segment lost 4 bases and the V segment lost 3 bases, leaving 6 bases of the junction unmatched. This CDR3 contains 16 residues. CDR3 DNA sequence: TGTGCCAGCAGTTTTAGGGGACTAGCGGATTCAGATACGCAGTATTTT. It translates to CASSFRGLADSDTQYF.

V usage is TRBV6-5 and J usage is TRBJ1-1, with D maybe TRBD1 (5 bases). Germline values: CDR1 MNHEY, CDR2 SVGAGI. Trimming took off 7 bases at V and 1 base at J, with 13 bases between the two ends. The CDR3 covers 14 residues. The CDR3 nucleotides are TGTGCCAGCAACAAAGGGGCCTCGAACACTGAAGCTTTCTTT. It encodes CASNKGASNTEAFF.

As concerns this clone: The same CDR3 can be traced to other DNA sequences in this sample. The V call is TRBV28, the J call TRBJ1-5; 7 bases line up with TRBD1. After removal of 4 bases from V and 7 bases from J, the junction contained 4 bases not matched to a gene. This CDR3 comprises 13 residues. Germline CDR1 MDHEN, CDR2 SYDVKM. CDR3: CASSSNRGQPQHF. The CDR3 DNA reads TGTGCCAGCAGTTCCAACAGGGGCCAGCCCCAGCATTTT.

CDR3 in amino acids: CASSRGQPTGTQYF. The CDR3 DNA reads as TGTGCCAGCAGCAGGGGACAGCCTACTGGGACCCAGTACTTC. The rearrangement links TRBV5-6 to TRBJ2-5; the match to TRBD1 covers 7 bases. V was clipped by 4 bases and J by 7 bases; unmatched bases: 10. Germline loops: CDR1 SGHDT, CDR2 YYEEEE. The CDR3 is 14 residues long. Using reference TRBV5-6 and TRBJ2-5 for the parts outside the CDR3, the full variable domain is DAGVTQSPTHLIKTRGQQVTLRCSPKSGHDTVSWYQQALGQGPQFIFQYYEEEERQRGNFPDRFSGHQFPNYSSELNVNALLLGDSALYLCASSRGQPTGTQYFGPGTRLLVL.

This clone has only a few counts. V and J are TRBV7-2 and TRBJ1-1; possibly TRBD1 for D (6 bases). The ends were cut back, 6 bases at V and 0 bases at J, with 17 bases in the middle. Germline assignment: CDR1 SGHTA and CDR2 FQGNSA. This CDR3 contains 16 residues. The CDR3 sequence is CASSPRGGGMNTEAFF. DNA for the CDR3: TGTGCCAGCAGTCCACGGGGAGGGGGGATGAACACTGAAGCTTTCTTT.

This clone was detected once. The chain couples TRBV27 to TRBJ1-6; D possibly corresponds to TRBD1 (5 bases). The CDR3 extends over 18 amino acids. The V gene lost 0 bases and the J gene lost 10 bases, with 22 bases spanning the gap. Germline-derived CDR1 and CDR2 are MNHEY and SMNVEV (reference sequence). CDR3 coding DNA: TGTGCCAGCAGTTTATCGGGGGGGTTAGGACGGCCGGGATCACCCCTCCACTTT. It is translated as CASSLSGGLGRPGSPLHF.

As concerns this clone: Additional DNA sequences in this sample encode the identical CDR3. The J gene is TRBJ2-5, the V gene TRBV2; D is unclear. The length of the CDR3 is 13 residues. Trimming left V 1 base short and J 5 bases short, with 8 bases between. Germline V gives CDR1 SNHLY, CDR2 FYNNEI. The DNA of the CDR3 is TGTGCCAGCAGTGAAGAAGCCGTGGAGACCCAGTACTTC. It translates to CASSEEAVETQYF.

This clone was seen a handful of times. CDR3 nucleotide sequence: TGTGCCAGCAGTGAATCGGGGGTTCAGCCCCAGCATTTT. As protein: CASSESGVQPQHF. J is TRBJ1-5 and V is TRBV2; tentatively, D is TRBD1 (5 bases). Germline V gene lookup returns CDR1 SNHLY and CDR2 FYNNEI. There are 13 residues in the CDR3. With 2 bases removed from V and 6 bases from J, the gap between germline ends came to 8 bases.

In DNA, the CDR3 is TGTGCCACCAGCAGACCTTTAGGGACAGGTAGGGGGCTGTCCTACGAGCAGTACTTC. Translation gives CATSRPLGTGRGLSYEQYF. The rearrangement links TRBV15 to TRBJ2-7; 8 bases agree with TRBD1. CDR3 size: 19 residues. CDR1 and CDR2 from the germline V gene are LNHNV and YYDKDF (reference sequence). J was trimmed by 1 base and V by 2 bases; bases with no gene match: 16.

V gene TRBV28 combines with J gene TRBJ2-7; 7 positions agree with TRBD2. Germline values: CDR1 MDHEN, CDR2 SYDVKM. V lost 4 bases, J lost 2 bases, and 5 bases stayed unmatched. This CDR3 region has 14 residues. The CDR3 reads CASSSPGGAYEQYF. CDR3 coding DNA: TGTGCCAGCAGTTCCCCTGGGGGGGCCTACGAGCAGTACTTC.

The chain links TRBV5-6 to TRBJ1-4; the D gene is possibly TRBD1 (5 bases). The CDR3 spans 15 residues. Germline CDR1 and CDR2: SGHDT and YYEEEE. The V end lost 0 bases, the J end lost 8 bases, and 14 bases lay between the germline ends. CDR3 region: CASSLVSGKGEKLFF. The CDR3 nucleotides are TGTGCCAGCAGCTTGGTTTCAGGGAAAGGGGAAAAACTGTTTTTT. The full variable domain, rest sourced from reference TRBV5-6 and TRBJ1-4, is DAGVTQSPTHLIKTRGQQVTLRCSPKSGHDTVSWYQQALGQGPQFIFQYYEEEERQRGNFPDRFSGHQFPNYSSELNVNALLLGDSALYLCASSLVSGKGEKLFFGSGTQLSVL.

This chain uses TRBV6-5 with TRBJ2-5; 7 nucleotides line up with TRBD1. Germline lookup yields CDR1 MNHEY and CDR2 SVGAGI. This CDR3 region has 13 residues. The V and J ends lost 7 bases and 5 bases, in that order; junction bases with no gene match: 7. The CDR3 DNA reads TGTGCCAGCAACCGCAGGGGGTGGGAGACCCAGTACTTC. Translation gives CASNRRGWETQYF.

The genes are TRBV7-9 and TRBJ2-7; a weak D match, TRBD1 (6 bases). This CDR3 has 12 amino acids. V lost 4 bases and J lost 9, with 13 bases in between. The germline CDR1 and CDR2 sequences are SEHNR and FQNEAQ (reference sequence). CDR3 DNA: TGTGCCAGCAGCTCAGGGGCCAGAGGGCAGTACTTC. Residues: CASSSGARGQYF.

The gene calls are TRBV5-1 and TRBJ1-4, with 10 bases identical to TRBD1. The junction had 9 bases not matched to a gene; V was cut back by 2 bases and J by 8 bases. The CDR3 loop spans 16 amino acids. Germline CDR1 and CDR2: SGHRS and YFSETQ. CDR3 sequence (DNA): TGCGCCAGCAGCTTCGGACAGGGGGGATTCCACGAAAAACTGTTTTTT. It yields the protein CASSFGQGGFHEKLFF.

On this clone itself: The junction does not match germline at one end; this may be a read error. Other DNA sequences in the sample encode the same CDR3. The chain links TRBV7-2 to TRBJ2-7; unclear D gene. Germline V gene sequence: CDR1 SGHTA, CDR2 FQGNSA. The CDR3 contains 13 residues. The CDR3 bases are TGTGCCAGTAGCTACTACGACCTATACGAGCAGTACTTC. Its translation is CASSYYDLYEQYF.

This chain connects TRBV5-1 to TRBJ1-2; D might be TRBD1 (5 bases). This CDR3 spans 14 amino acids. V lost 6 bases and J lost 7, with 19 bases in between. Germline loops: CDR1 SGHRS, CDR2 YFSETQ. Here the CDR3 DNA reads TGCGCCAGCAACCCGGACAACTCTTTCGGTGGCTACACCTTC. This encodes CASNPDNSFGGYTF.

CDR3 amino acids: CASSGGGSTDTQYF. Here the CDR3 DNA reads TGTGCCAGCAGCGGCGGCGGAAGCACAGATACGCAGTATTTT. The V gene is TRBV9, the J gene TRBJ2-3; D is ambiguous. This CDR3 is 14 amino acids long. V lost 3 bases to trimming and J lost 0 bases, with 8 bases between them. The germline CDR1 and CDR2 sequences are SGDLS and YYNGEE.

This sequence joins TRBV2 and TRBJ2-7, with D perhaps TRBD1 (5 bases). The germline V gene encodes CDR1 SNHLY and CDR2 FYNNEI. V shed 2 bases and J shed 6 bases, with 17 bases lying between them. CDR3 length: 15 residues. CDR3 region: CASSESNRIYGEQYF. In DNA, the CDR3 is TGTGCCAGCAGTGAATCGAACAGGATCTACGGCGAGCAGTACTTC.

This chain uses TRBV6-2 or TRBV6-3 with TRBJ1-2, with 8 bases fitting TRBD1. The CDR3 runs 15 residues. The junction had 10 bases not matched to a gene; V was cut back by 4 bases and J by 6 bases. The germline CDR1 and CDR2 sequences are MNHEY and SVGEGT. Here the CDR3 reads CASSFFGRGRDGYTF. The DNA for the CDR3 is TGTGCCAGCAGTTTTTTCGGCAGGGGGCGAGATGGCTACACCTTC.

V and J are TRBV12-5 and TRBJ1-2, with no clear D. V was shortened by 1 base and J by 4 bases, with 7 bases between the two germline ends. Germline V lookup: CDR1 LGHNT, CDR2 FRNRAP. This CDR3 has 13 residues. This chain's CDR3 is CASGLEQRYGYTF. CDR3 DNA sequence: TGTGCTAGTGGTTTGGAACAACGCTATGGCTACACCTTC.

The chain uses TRBV2 and TRBJ1-5, with D perhaps matching TRBD1 (6 bases). The V end lost 3 bases, the J end lost 3 bases, and 9 bases lay between the germline ends. Germline values: CDR1 SNHLY, CDR2 FYNNEI. The CDR3 sequence is 14 residues long. The CDR3 loop reads CASSDRGNNQPQHF. Written as DNA, the CDR3 is TGTGCCAGCAGTGATAGGGGGAACAATCAGCCCCAGCATTTT.

This chain connects TRBV4-1 to TRBJ2-1; tentatively, D is TRBD1 (5 bases). The CDR3 has 11 amino acids. From germline, CDR1 is MGHRA and CDR2 YSYEKL. CDR3 nucleotide sequence: TGCGCTTCCCTCAGGGATAATGAGCAGTTCTTC. Protein product: CASLRDNEQFF.

The rearrangement uses TRBV28 and TRBJ1-1, with no clear D. The V gene lost 3 bases and the J gene lost 4 bases, with 6 bases spanning the gap. CDR3 size: 12 residues. Per germline, CDR1 MDHEN and CDR2 SYDVKM. The CDR3 nucleotides are TGTGCCAGCAGTTTTTCCATCACTGAAGCTTTCTTT. Translation gives CASSFSITEAFF.

This chain joins TRBV19 and TRBJ2-7, with a weak D call TRBD1 (7 bases). CDR3 length: 14 residues. Germline V gene sequence: CDR1 LNHDA, CDR2 SQIVND (reference sequence). Trimming cost V 1 base and J 1 base, with 8 bases left between them. DNA of the CDR3: TGTGCCAGTAGTATAGCAGGGGGGTCCTACGAGCAGTACTTC. It yields the protein CASSIAGGSYEQYF.

The chain combines TRBV25-1 with TRBJ1-1; D gene ambiguous. Looked up from germline, CDR1 is MGHDK and CDR2 is SYGVNS. The CDR3 loop spans 16 amino acids. Trimming took off 5 bases at V and 5 bases at J, with 21 bases between the two ends. The CDR3: CASSPPTGIRRTEAFF. CDR3 sequence (DNA): TGTGCCAGCAGTCCCCCAACGGGGATAAGAAGGACTGAAGCTTTCTTT.

This clone was recorded once. The chain combines TRBV5-6 with TRBJ1-2; D may be TRBD1 (5 bases). Trimming pared 0 bases from V and 7 bases from J, leaving 13 bases between. Per the germline V gene, CDR1 is SGHDT and CDR2 is YYEEEE. The CDR3 contains 14 residues. The CDR3 spells CASSLGWQGSGYTF. CDR3 DNA: TGTGCCAGCAGCTTGGGTTGGCAGGGAAGTGGCTACACCTTC.

The chain carries TRBV6-6 and TRBJ2-5; TRBD2 aligns across 7 bases. V gave up 2 bases and J gave up 1 base; unmatched junction bases: 4. CDR3 size: 15 residues. From germline, CDR1 is MNHNY and CDR2 SVGAGI (reference sequence). This chain's CDR3 is CASSYALAVQETQYF. CDR3 DNA: TGTGCCAGCAGTTACGCCCTAGCGGTCCAAGAGACCCAGTACTTC.

V gene TRBV7-2 combines with J gene TRBJ2-7; no definite D call. V was trimmed by 3 bases and J by 1 base, leaving 7 bases between them. The germline V gene encodes CDR1 SGHTA and CDR2 FQGNSA. This CDR3 is 13 amino acids long. The CDR3 loop is CASSFFSSYEQYF. CDR3 coding DNA: TGTGCCAGCAGCTTTTTTTCGTCCTACGAGCAGTACTTC.